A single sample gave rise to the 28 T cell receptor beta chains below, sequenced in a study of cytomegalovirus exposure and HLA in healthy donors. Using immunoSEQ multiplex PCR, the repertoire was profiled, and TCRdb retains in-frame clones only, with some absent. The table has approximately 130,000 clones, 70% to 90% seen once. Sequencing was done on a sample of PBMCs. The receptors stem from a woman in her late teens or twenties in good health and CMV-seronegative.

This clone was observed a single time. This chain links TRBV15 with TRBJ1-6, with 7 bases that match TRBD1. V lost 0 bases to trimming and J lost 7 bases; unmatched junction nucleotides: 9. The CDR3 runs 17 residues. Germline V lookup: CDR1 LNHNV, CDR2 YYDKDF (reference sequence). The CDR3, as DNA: TGTGCCACCAGCAGAGATCGGGCCAGGGGGAACAATTCACCCCTCCACTTT. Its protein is CATSRDRARGNNSPLHF.

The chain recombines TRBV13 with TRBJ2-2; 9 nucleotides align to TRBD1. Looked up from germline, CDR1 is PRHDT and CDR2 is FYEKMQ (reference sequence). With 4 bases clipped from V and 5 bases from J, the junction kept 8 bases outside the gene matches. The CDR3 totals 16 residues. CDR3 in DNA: TGTGCCAGCAGCTGGACAGGGGAGACCGCGACCGGGGAGCTGTTTTTT. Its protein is CASSWTGETATGELFF.

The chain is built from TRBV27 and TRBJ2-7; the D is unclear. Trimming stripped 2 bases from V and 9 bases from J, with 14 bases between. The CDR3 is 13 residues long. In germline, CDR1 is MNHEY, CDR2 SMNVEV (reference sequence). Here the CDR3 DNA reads TGTGCCAGCAGTTTAAGTTATTCGGCAGGGCAGTACTTC. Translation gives CASSLSYSAGQYF.

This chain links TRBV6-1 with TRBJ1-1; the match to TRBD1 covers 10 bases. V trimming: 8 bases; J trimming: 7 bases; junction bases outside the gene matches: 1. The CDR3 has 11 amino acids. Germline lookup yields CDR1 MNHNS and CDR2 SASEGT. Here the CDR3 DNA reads TGTGCCAGCGGACAGGGGGGTGAAGCTTTCTTT. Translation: CASGQGGEAFF.

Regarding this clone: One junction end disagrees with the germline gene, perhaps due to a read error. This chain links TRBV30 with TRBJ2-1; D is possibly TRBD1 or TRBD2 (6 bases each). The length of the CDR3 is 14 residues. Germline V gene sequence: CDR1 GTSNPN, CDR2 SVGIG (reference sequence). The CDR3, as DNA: TGTGCCGGGAGTGGGGGGCGCGGTTACAATGAGCAGTTCTTC. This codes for CAGSGGRGYNEQFF.

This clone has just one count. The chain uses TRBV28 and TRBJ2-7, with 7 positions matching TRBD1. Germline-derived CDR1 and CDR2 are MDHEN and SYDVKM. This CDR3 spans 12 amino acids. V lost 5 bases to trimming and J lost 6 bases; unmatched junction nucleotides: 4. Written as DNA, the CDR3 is TGTGCCAGCAGTATGGGACAGAGCGAGCAGTACTTC. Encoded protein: CASSMGQSEQYF. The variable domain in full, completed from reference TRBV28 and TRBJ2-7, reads DVKVTQSSRYLVKRTGEKVFLECVQDMDHENMFWYRQDPGLGLRLIYFSYDVKMKEKGDIPEGYSVSREKKERFSLILESASTNQTSMYLCASSMGQSEQYFGPGTRLTVT.

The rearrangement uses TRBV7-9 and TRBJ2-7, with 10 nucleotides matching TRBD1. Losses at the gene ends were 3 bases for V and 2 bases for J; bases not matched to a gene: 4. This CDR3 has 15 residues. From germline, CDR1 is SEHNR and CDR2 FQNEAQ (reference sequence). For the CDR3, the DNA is TGTGCCAGCAGCTTGAAGGGACAGGGGCCCTACGAGCAGTACTTC. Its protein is CASSLKGQGPYEQYF. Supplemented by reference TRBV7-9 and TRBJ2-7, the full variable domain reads DTGVSQNPRHKITKRGQNVTFRCDPISEHNRLYWYRQTLGQGPEFLTYFQNEAQLEKSRLLSDRFSAERPKGSFSTLEIQRTEQGDSAMYLCASSLKGQGPYEQYFGPGTRLTVT.

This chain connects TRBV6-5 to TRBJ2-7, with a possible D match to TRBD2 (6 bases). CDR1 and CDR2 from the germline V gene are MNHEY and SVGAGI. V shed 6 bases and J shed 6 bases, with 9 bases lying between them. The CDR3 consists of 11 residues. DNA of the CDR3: TGTGCCAGCAGATTGGGGGGCGAGCAGTACTTC. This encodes CASRLGGEQYF.

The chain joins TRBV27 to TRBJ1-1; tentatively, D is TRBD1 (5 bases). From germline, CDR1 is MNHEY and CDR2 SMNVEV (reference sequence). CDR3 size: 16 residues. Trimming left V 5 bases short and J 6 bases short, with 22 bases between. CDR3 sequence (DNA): TGTGCCAGCAGTCCCTTGGGGCGCCCTGGTGGCCCTGAAGCTTTCTTT. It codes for CASSPLGRPGGPEAFF.

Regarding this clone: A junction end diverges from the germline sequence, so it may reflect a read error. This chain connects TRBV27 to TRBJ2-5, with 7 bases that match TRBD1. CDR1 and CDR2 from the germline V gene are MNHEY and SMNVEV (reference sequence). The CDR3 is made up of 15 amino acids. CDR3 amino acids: CARRPGTDQQETQYF. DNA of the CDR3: TGTGCCCGCAGGCCCGGGACAGACCAACAAGAGACCCAGTACTTC.

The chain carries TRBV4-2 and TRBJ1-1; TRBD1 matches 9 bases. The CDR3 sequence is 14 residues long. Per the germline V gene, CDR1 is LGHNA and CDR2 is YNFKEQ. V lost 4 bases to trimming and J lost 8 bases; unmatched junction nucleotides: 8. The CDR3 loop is CASSRTGGELEAFF. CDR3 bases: TGTGCCAGCAGCCGTACAGGGGGCGAGTTGGAAGCTTTCTTT.

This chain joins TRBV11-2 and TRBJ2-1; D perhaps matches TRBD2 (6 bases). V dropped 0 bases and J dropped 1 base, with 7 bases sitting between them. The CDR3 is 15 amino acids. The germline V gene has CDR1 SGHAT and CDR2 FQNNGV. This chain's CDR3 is CASSLDRGSYNEQFF. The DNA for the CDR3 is TGTGCCAGCAGCTTAGACCGGGGGTCCTACAATGAGCAGTTCTTC. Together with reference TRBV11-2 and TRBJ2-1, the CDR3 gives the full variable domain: EAGVAQSPRYKIIEKRQSVAFWCNPISGHATLYWYQQILGQGPKLLIQFQNNGVVDDSQLPKDRFSAERLKGVDSTLKIQPAKLEDSAVYLCASSLDRGSYNEQFFGPGTRLTVL.

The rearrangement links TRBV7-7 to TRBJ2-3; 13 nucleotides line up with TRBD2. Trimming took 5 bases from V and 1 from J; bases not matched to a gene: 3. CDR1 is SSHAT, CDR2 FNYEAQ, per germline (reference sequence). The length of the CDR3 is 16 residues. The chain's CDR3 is CASSPGLAGGTDTQYF. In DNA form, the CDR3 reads TGTGCCAGCAGCCCAGGACTAGCGGGGGGCACAGATACGCAGTATTTT.

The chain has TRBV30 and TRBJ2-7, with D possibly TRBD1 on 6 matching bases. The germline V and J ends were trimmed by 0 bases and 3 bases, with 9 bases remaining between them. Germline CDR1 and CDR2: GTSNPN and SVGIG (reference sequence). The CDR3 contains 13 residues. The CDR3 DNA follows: TGTGCCTGGAGTGTACGGACAGTCTACGAGCAGTACTTC. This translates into CAWSVRTVYEQYF. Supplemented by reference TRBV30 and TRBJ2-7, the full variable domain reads SQTIHQWPATLVQPVGSPLSLECTVEGTSNPNLYWYRQAAGRGLQLLFYSVGIGQISSEVPQNLSASRPQDRQFILSSKKLLLSDSGFYLCAWSVRTVYEQYFGPGTRLTVT.

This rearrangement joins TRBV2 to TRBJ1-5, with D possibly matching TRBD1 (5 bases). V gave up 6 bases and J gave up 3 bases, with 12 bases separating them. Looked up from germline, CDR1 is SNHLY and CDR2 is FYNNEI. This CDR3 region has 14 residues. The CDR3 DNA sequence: TGTGCCAGCAGGGGGGGGGTTTCCAATCAGCCCCAGCATTTT. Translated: CASRGGVSNQPQHF.

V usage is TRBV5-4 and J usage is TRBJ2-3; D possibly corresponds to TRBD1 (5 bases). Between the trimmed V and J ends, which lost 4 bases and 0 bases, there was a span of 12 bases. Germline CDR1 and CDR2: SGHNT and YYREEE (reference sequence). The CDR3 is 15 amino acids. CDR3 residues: CASSGAVSSTDTQYF. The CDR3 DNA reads TGTGCCAGCAGCGGGGCAGTTTCTAGCACAGATACGCAGTATTTT.

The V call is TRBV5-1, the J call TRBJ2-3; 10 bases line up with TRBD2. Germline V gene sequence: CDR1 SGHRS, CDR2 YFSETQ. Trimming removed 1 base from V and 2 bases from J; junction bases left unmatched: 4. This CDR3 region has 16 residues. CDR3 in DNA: TGCGCCAGCAGCTTGTCGCTAGCGGGGGACACAGATACGCAGTATTTT. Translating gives CASSLSLAGDTDTQYF.

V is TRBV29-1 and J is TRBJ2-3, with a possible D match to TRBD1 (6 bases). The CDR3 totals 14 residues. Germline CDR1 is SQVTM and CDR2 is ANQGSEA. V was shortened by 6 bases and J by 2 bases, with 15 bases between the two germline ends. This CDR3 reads CSVLRDRSTDTQYF. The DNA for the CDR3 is TGCAGCGTCCTTCGAGACAGGTCCACAGATACGCAGTATTTT.

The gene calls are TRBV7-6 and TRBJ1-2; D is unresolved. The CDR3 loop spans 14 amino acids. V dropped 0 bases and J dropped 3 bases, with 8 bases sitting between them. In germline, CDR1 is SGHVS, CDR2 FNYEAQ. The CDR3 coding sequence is TGTGCCAGCAGCTTAGCGGTCACGGACTATGGCTACACCTTC. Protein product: CASSLAVTDYGYTF.

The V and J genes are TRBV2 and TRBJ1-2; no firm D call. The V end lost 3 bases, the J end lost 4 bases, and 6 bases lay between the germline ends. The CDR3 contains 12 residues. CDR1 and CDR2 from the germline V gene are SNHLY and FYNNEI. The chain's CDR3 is CASSEGVYGYTF. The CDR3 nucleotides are TGTGCCAGCAGTGAGGGCGTCTATGGCTACACCTTC.

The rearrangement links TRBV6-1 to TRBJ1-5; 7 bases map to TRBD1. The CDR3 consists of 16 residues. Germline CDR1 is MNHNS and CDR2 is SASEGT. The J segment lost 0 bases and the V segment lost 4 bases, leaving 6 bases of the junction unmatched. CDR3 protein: CASSGTGGYSNQPQHF. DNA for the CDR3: TGTGCCAGCAGTGGGACAGGCGGATATAGCAATCAGCCCCAGCATTTT.

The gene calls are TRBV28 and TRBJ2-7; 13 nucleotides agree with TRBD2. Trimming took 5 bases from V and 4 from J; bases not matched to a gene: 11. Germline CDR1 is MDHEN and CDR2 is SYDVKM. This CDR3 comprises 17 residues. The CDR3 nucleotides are TGTGCCAGCAGTAACCCCCGGACTAGCGGGAGTCTGTACGAGCAGTACTTC. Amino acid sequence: CASSNPRTSGSLYEQYF.

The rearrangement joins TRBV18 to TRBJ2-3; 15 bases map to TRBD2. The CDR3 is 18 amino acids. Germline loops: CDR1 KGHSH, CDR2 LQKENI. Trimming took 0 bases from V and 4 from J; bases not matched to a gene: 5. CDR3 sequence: CASSPPGLAGGVSDTQYF. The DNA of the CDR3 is TGTGCCAGCTCACCACCGGGACTAGCGGGAGGCGTTTCAGATACGCAGTATTTT.

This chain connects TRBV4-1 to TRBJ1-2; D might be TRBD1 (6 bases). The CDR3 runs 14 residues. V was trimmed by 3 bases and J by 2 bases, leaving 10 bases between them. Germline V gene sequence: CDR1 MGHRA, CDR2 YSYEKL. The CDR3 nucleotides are TGCGCCAGCAGCCAGGAAACAGGGAACTATGGCTACACCTTC. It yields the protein CASSQETGNYGYTF.

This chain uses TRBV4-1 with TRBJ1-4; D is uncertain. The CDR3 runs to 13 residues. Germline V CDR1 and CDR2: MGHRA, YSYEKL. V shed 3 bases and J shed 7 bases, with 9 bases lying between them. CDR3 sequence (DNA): TGCGCCAGCAGCCAGATCAGACTTGAAAAACTGTTTTTT. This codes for CASSQIRLEKLFF.

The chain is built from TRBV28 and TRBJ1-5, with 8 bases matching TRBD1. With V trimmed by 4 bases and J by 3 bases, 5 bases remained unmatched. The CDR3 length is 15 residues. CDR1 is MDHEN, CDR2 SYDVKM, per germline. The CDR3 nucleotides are TGTGCCAGCAGTTCCCAACAGGGGGTCAATCAGCCCCAGCATTTT. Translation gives CASSSQQGVNQPQHF.

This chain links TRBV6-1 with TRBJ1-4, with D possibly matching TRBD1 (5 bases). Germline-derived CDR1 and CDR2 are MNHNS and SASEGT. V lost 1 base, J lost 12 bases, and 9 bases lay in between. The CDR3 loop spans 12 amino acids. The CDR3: CASSEGTFQLFF. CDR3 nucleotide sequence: TGTGCCAGCAGTGAAGGGACATTCCAACTGTTTTTT.

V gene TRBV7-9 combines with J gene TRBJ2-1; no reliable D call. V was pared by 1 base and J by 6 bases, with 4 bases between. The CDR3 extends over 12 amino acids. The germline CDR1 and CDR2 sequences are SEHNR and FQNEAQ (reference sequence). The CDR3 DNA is TGTGCCAGCAGCTTAGGAGCCAATGAGCAGTTCTTC. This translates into CASSLGANEQFF.